The 31 T cell receptor beta chains below were found in one sample sequenced in a study of cytomegalovirus exposure and HLA in healthy donors. 13 Jbeta primers and 60 Vbeta primers were used for the PCR. The repertoire was sequenced with immunoSEQ multiplex PCR; TCRdb's copy has only in-frame clones and lacks some. The sample consists of over 75,000 clones, roughly 80% of them appearing once. The sequenced material came from PBMCs. The source of these receptors is a woman aged 45-60 years in good health and CMV-seronegative.

The rearrangement links TRBV4-3 to TRBJ2-4; 11 bases are a match to TRBD2. The CDR3 is 15 residues long. The germline CDR1 and CDR2 sequences are LGHNA and YSLEER. V lost 0 bases, J lost 13 bases, and 8 bases stayed unmatched. CDR3 DNA sequence: TGCGCCAGCAGCCAAGACAAGACTAGCGGGGACCGACAGTACTTC. Its translation is CASSQDKTSGDRQYF.

This clone was observed a few times. The chain links TRBV10-1 to TRBJ2-3, with D unresolved. The germline V and J ends were trimmed by 4 bases and 4 bases, with 9 bases remaining between them. Germline V CDR1 and CDR2: WNHNN, SYGVQD (reference sequence). There are 13 residues in the CDR3. The CDR3 sequence: CASSVTIADTQYF. CDR3 sequence (DNA): TGCGCCAGCAGTGTAACTATCGCAGATACGCAGTATTTT.

The chain joins TRBV7-8 to TRBJ1-1; 7 nucleotides match TRBD1. The CDR3 has 11 amino acids. Germline CDR1 and CDR2: SGHVS and FQNEAQ. V was pared by 6 bases and J by 7 bases, with 2 bases of the junction left unmatched. CDR3 loop: CASSRQGEAFF. The CDR3 coding sequence is TGTGCCAGCAGTAGACAGGGTGAAGCTTTCTTT.

Worth noting for this clone: This specimen includes other DNA sequences encoding the same CDR3. V usage is TRBV19 and J usage is TRBJ1-3; 9 bases map to TRBD1. The CDR3 is made up of 14 amino acids. The germline V gene has CDR1 LNHDA and CDR2 SQIVND (reference sequence). V lost 7 bases and J lost 7; bases outside the gene matches: 8. In DNA form, the CDR3 reads TGTGCCAGTAACACAGGGGGCGCGGGGAACACCATATATTTT. This translates into CASNTGGAGNTIYF.

The rearrangement joins TRBV4-2 to TRBJ2-2, with TRBD1 as a possible D gene (5 bases). V lost 1 base to trimming and J lost 0 bases, with 15 bases between them. CDR3 length: 18 residues. Germline loops: CDR1 LGHNA, CDR2 YNFKEQ. The CDR3 protein is CASSQGSGLVSNTGELFF. The CDR3 region has the DNA TGTGCCAGCAGCCAAGGTTCAGGGTTGGTTTCGAACACCGGGGAGCTGTTTTTT.

This rearrangement joins TRBV18 to TRBJ1-1; D not resolved. Germline CDR1 KGHSH, CDR2 LQKENI. CDR3 size: 13 residues. The V end was cut by 4 bases, the J end by 2 bases, with 8 bases between. Written as DNA, the CDR3 is TGTGCCAGCTCACGTGGGCGCAACACTGAAGCTTTCTTT. Protein: CASSRGRNTEAFF.

This chain uses TRBV6-6 with TRBJ2-7, with TRBD1 matching over 8 bases. V lost 4 bases, J lost 2 bases, and 10 bases stayed unmatched. Germline V gene lookup returns CDR1 MNHNY and CDR2 SVGAGI (reference sequence). There are 16 residues in the CDR3. Here the CDR3 reads CASSFTPGTGAYEQYF. CDR3 DNA: TGTGCCAGCAGTTTCACCCCCGGGACAGGAGCCTACGAGCAGTACTTC.

The chain carries TRBV7-8 and TRBJ2-5, with 7 nucleotides matching TRBD1. CDR1 is SGHVS and CDR2 is FQNEAQ in the germline V gene. J gave up 3 bases and V 5 bases, and 15 bases lay outside the gene matches. The CDR3 is 17 residues long. The CDR3 spells CASSLSRTDREKETQYF. In DNA, the CDR3 is TGTGCCAGCAGCCTCAGCCGTACAGACAGGGAAAAAGAGACCCAGTACTTC. Combining the CDR3 with reference TRBV7-8 and TRBJ2-5 gives the whole variable domain GAGVSQSPRYKVAKRGQDVALRCDPISGHVSLFWYQQALGQGPEFLTYFQNEAQLDKSGLPSDRFFAERPEGSVSTLKIQRTQQEDSAVYLCASSLSRTDREKETQYFGPGTRLLVL.

The chain joins TRBV27 to TRBJ1-2, with 8 bases fitting TRBD1. Trimming at V came to 10 bases and at J to 4 bases, leaving 8 bases not matched to a gene. CDR1 is MNHEY, CDR2 SMNVEV, per germline (reference sequence). The CDR3 has 13 residues. CDR3 sequence reads: CAKRRTGGYGYTF. The DNA for the CDR3 is TGTGCCAAACGACGAACAGGGGGCTATGGCTACACCTTC.

The V gene is TRBV13, the J gene TRBJ1-5; D remains unclear. V gave up 0 bases and J gave up 4 bases, with 7 bases separating them. CDR1 is PRHDT, CDR2 FYEKMQ, per germline (reference sequence). CDR3 length equals 14 residues. CDR3: CASSLGYENQPQHF. The DNA for the CDR3 is TGTGCCAGCAGCTTAGGATACGAGAATCAGCCCCAGCATTTT. Full variable domain (rest looked up from reference TRBV13 and TRBJ1-5): AAGVIQSPRHLIKEKRETATLKCYPIPRHDTVYWYQQGPGQDPQFLISFYEKMQSDKGSIPDRFSAQQFSDYHSELNMSSLELGDSALYFCASSLGYENQPQHFGDGTRLSIL.

The chain couples TRBV19 to TRBJ2-5; 10 positions agree with TRBD2. The CDR3 length is 13 residues. Trimming removed 6 bases from V and 5 bases from J; junction bases left unmatched: 3. Per germline, CDR1 LNHDA and CDR2 SQIVND (reference sequence). The CDR3 loop reads CASSPSGGETQYF. CDR3 bases: TGTGCCAGTAGCCCTAGCGGGGGTGAGACCCAGTACTTC.

This chain joins TRBV7-2 and TRBJ2-1; 7 bases match TRBD1. CDR3 length: 13 residues. V lost 5 bases and J lost 7; bases outside the gene matches: 5. Per the germline V gene, CDR1 is SGHTA and CDR2 is FQGNSA. The CDR3 spells CASSTRQGNEQFF. DNA for the CDR3: TGTGCCAGCAGCACCCGACAGGGTAATGAGCAGTTCTTC.

The V call is TRBV7-2, the J call TRBJ1-1; D is perhaps TRBD1 (5 bases). The CDR3 length is 15 residues. V was shortened by 0 bases and J by 4 bases, with 12 bases between the two germline ends. The V gene's germline CDR1 is SGHTA and CDR2 FQGNSA. Here the CDR3 reads CASSLALGGSTEAFF. The DNA for the CDR3 is TGTGCCAGCAGCTTAGCCCTTGGGGGGAGCACTGAAGCTTTCTTT.

The rearrangement links TRBV29-1 to TRBJ1-1, with D possibly TRBD1 on 5 matching bases. The V gene's germline CDR1 is SQVTM and CDR2 ANQGSEA. This CDR3 is 12 amino acids long. The V gene lost 7 bases and the J gene lost 1 base, with 10 bases spanning the gap. CDR3 coding DNA: TGCAGCGGGCGACAGCGGAACACTGAAGCTTTCTTT. Its translation is CSGRQRNTEAFF.

The J gene is TRBJ1-2, the V gene TRBV7-2, with no clear D. The V gene's germline CDR1 is SGHTA and CDR2 FQGNSA. This CDR3 spans 13 amino acids. V shed 3 bases and J shed 8 bases, with 13 bases lying between them. The CDR3 region has the DNA TGTGCCAGCAGCTTTAGGCAGCCCGGGGGCTACACCTTC. This encodes CASSFRQPGGYTF.

V usage is TRBV13 and J usage is TRBJ1-1; D uncertain. V lost 3 bases and J 3 bases, leaving 11 bases between the germline ends. The CDR3 is made up of 14 amino acids. Germline values: CDR1 PRHDT, CDR2 FYEKMQ (reference sequence). The CDR3 loop reads CASSFTRSDTEAFF. CDR3 nucleotide sequence: TGTGCCAGCAGCTTTACGCGCTCTGACACTGAAGCTTTCTTT.

The chain is built from TRBV30 and TRBJ1-6; tentatively, D is TRBD1 (6 bases). The V gene lost 4 bases and the J gene lost 10 bases, with 14 bases spanning the gap. CDR1 is GTSNPN, CDR2 SVGIG, per germline (reference sequence). The CDR3 contains 13 residues. The CDR3 nucleotides are TGTGCCTGGAACCGGGACATGACCTCACCCCTCCACTTT. It is translated as CAWNRDMTSPLHF.

The rearrangement links TRBV9 to TRBJ2-2; TRBD2 agrees at 7 bases. Trimming cost V 2 bases and J 7 bases; bases outside gene matches: 5. The V gene's germline CDR1 is SGDLS and CDR2 YYNGEE. This CDR3 region has 14 residues. This CDR3 is CASSVSGLGGELFF. The CDR3 DNA follows: TGTGCCAGCAGCGTTAGCGGGCTGGGCGGGGAGCTGTTTTTT.

The V call is TRBV27, the J call TRBJ2-7, with 8 positions matching TRBD1. This CDR3 spans 15 amino acids. V was clipped by 7 bases and J by 7 bases; unmatched bases: 15. Germline V CDR1 and CDR2: MNHEY, SMNVEV (reference sequence). CDR3 sequence reads: CASTRLTGVAGEQYF. The CDR3 DNA reads TGTGCCAGCACTCGACTGACAGGGGTGGCGGGGGAGCAGTACTTC.

The chain recombines TRBV28 with TRBJ2-7; D possibly corresponds to TRBD2 (6 bases). The CDR3 is 14 amino acids. Germline CDR1 MDHEN, CDR2 SYDVKM. With 6 bases removed from V and 6 bases from J, the gap between germline ends came to 18 bases. CDR3 region: CASRLTSLAGEQYF. The CDR3 DNA sequence: TGTGCCAGCAGACTTACTAGCCTCGCCGGCGAGCAGTACTTC.

J is TRBJ1-5 and V is TRBV6-5; D remains unclear. V was trimmed by 0 bases and J by 6 bases, leaving 12 bases between them. The germline V gene has CDR1 MNHEY and CDR2 SVGAGI. The CDR3 runs 15 residues. The CDR3 reads CASSYSGAAGQPQHF. DNA for the CDR3: TGTGCCAGCAGTTACTCCGGTGCGGCGGGTCAGCCCCAGCATTTT.

The rearrangement links TRBV6-5 to TRBJ1-2; 8 bases are shared with TRBD1. The V gene's germline CDR1 is MNHEY and CDR2 SVGAGI. Trimming took 5 bases from V and 4 from J; bases not matched to a gene: 9. There are 15 residues in the CDR3. The CDR3 reads CASSPTGVVSYGYTF. The DNA for the CDR3 is TGTGCCAGCAGTCCGACAGGGGTAGTAAGCTATGGCTACACCTTC.

The genes are TRBV6-6 and TRBJ2-7; perhaps TRBD1 as D (6 bases). The V end lost 2 bases, the J end lost 3 bases, and 11 bases lay between the germline ends. The CDR3 consists of 14 residues. The germline V gene encodes CDR1 MNHNY and CDR2 SVGAGI (reference sequence). The CDR3 protein is CASSYPHRDYEQYF. The CDR3 DNA is TGTGCCAGCAGTTACCCACACAGGGACTACGAGCAGTACTTC.

The chain links TRBV5-1 to TRBJ1-1; TRBD1 might be the D (5 bases). V lost 2 bases to trimming and J lost 0 bases, with 20 bases between them. The germline V gene encodes CDR1 SGHRS and CDR2 YFSETQ. This CDR3 is 18 amino acids long. In DNA, the CDR3 is TGCGCCAGCAGCTTTAACAGGTTCGGACAAGACATGAACACTGAAGCTTTCTTT. Residues: CASSFNRFGQDMNTEAFF.

The rearrangement uses TRBV6-5 and TRBJ1-2; D is undetermined. Trimming removed 0 bases from V and 6 bases from J, with 14 bases in between. This CDR3 is 15 amino acids long. The V gene's germline CDR1 is MNHEY and CDR2 SVGAGI. CDR3 loop: CASSYSRWENHGYTF. The DNA of the CDR3 is TGTGCCAGCAGTTACTCGAGGTGGGAGAACCATGGCTACACCTTC.

This clone occurred once. This sequence joins TRBV10-3 and TRBJ1-2; D remains unclear. V was trimmed by 8 bases and J by 3 bases, leaving 10 bases between them. CDR3 length: 12 amino acids. Germline values: CDR1 ENHRY, CDR2 SYGVKD. The CDR3 nucleotides are TGTGCCATCGGGGAGGGTGACTATGGCTACACCTTC. As protein: CAIGEGDYGYTF.

V gene TRBV2 combines with J gene TRBJ1-2; TRBD1 is a possible D gene (6 bases). This CDR3 is built from 15 residues. The germline CDR1 and CDR2 sequences are SNHLY and FYNNEI. Trimming removed 3 bases from V and 3 bases from J, with 14 bases in between. The CDR3 spells CASSEGQPGDYGYTF. The CDR3 nucleotides are TGTGCCAGCAGTGAGGGTCAGCCAGGGGACTATGGCTACACCTTC.

V is TRBV4-2 and J is TRBJ1-2, with 7 bases identical to TRBD1. The J segment lost 7 bases and the V segment lost 1 base, leaving 9 bases of the junction unmatched. The germline gives CDR1 LGHNA, CDR2 YNFKEQ. The CDR3 is made up of 15 amino acids. The CDR3 region has the DNA TGTGCCAGCAGCCAAGCGTCAGGGGGAAAGGGTGGCTACACCTTC. Translation gives CASSQASGGKGGYTF.

The rearrangement uses TRBV5-1 and TRBJ2-1, with 14 positions matching TRBD2. J was trimmed by 4 bases and V by 4 bases; bases with no gene match: 7. Germline values: CDR1 SGHRS, CDR2 YFSETQ. This CDR3 has 17 amino acids. CDR3 residues: CASSPRTSGGSYNEQFF. CDR3 nucleotides: TGCGCCAGCAGCCCCCGGACTAGCGGGGGGTCTTACAATGAGCAGTTCTTC. The full variable domain, in which reference TRBV5-1 and TRBJ2-1 provide the parts outside the CDR3, is KAGVTQTPRYLIKTRGQQVTLSCSPISGHRSVSWYQQTPGQGLQFLFEYFSETQRNKGNFPGRFSGRQFSNSRSEMNVSTLELGDSALYLCASSPRTSGGSYNEQFFGPGTRLTVL.

The chain is built from TRBV27 and TRBJ2-3; possible D gene TRBD1, 6 bases. Trimming removed 5 bases at V and 5 bases at J, with 23 bases between. The CDR3 is 17 amino acids. Germline V gene data show CDR1 as MNHEY and CDR2 as SMNVEV (reference sequence). For the CDR3, the DNA is TGTGCCAGCAGTCCGTATACAGGGTACATGTCGTTAGATACGCAGTATTTT. This codes for CASSPYTGYMSLDTQYF.

This clone was counted between two and nine times. This chain joins TRBV19 and TRBJ1-1, with a weak D call TRBD1 (6 bases). The CDR3 extends over 14 amino acids. CDR1 LNHDA and CDR2 SQIVND come from the germline V gene (reference sequence). Trimming took 1 base from V and 5 from J, leaving 11 bases between them. Here the CDR3 DNA reads TGTGCCAGTAGTATAGGTTCAGGGGTTACTGAAGCTTTCTTT. This sequence encodes CASSIGSGVTEAFF.